The rows below give T cell receptor beta chains drawn from one sample of a study of cytomegalovirus exposure and HLA in healthy donors. The table came from immunoSEQ multiplex PCR; TCRdb's copy has only in-frame clones and leaves some out. Seen here are 150,000 to 200,000 clones, about 68% observed once, and the top ten hold more than 2.5%. The sample consisted of PBMCs. These receptors all come from a female donor in good health and CMV-seronegative. Both conserved end residues are part of each CDR3. The D gene is left open where the match is weak.

>TRBJ1-1|NA|TRBV13
CASSSPPGRTMNTEAFF
>TRBJ2-1|TRBD2|TRBV6-5
CASSPRAGFYEQFF
>TRBJ1-2|NA|TRBV6-1
CASSEGTDDFTEGYTF
>TRBJ2-3|NA|TRBV7-6
CASSPLDTQYF
>TRBJ2-3|TRBD2|TRBV5-6
CASSWLTSGGADTQYF
>TRBJ2-7|TRBD1|TRBV6-5
CASSKVADRTYEQYF
>TRBJ2-3|TRBD2|TRBV18
CASSPVAGVAPDTQYF
>TRBJ1-1|NA|TRBV19
CASSIHRVDTEAFF
>TRBJ2-5|NA|TRBV7-2
CASSLGAGLRTQYF
>TRBJ2-1|NA|TRBV6-5
CASSPWFAGLEEQFF
>TRBJ2-7|TRBD1|TRBV28
CASSRQPGQGREQYF
>TRBJ2-5|NA|TRBV6-5
CASTQGGTQYF
>TRBJ1-2|NA|TRBV6-1
CASSEAEVPYGYTF
>TRBJ2-1|TRBD2|TRBV7-9
CASSPLGGSSYNEQFF
>TRBJ1-2|NA|TRBV5-1
CASSGGAASYGYTF
>TRBJ2-7|TRBD2|TRBV4-1
CASSLGGVPNSYEQYF
>TRBJ2-7|TRBD2|TRBV28
CASSLGRERSEQYF